This T cell receptor (beta chain) derives from a study of patients and donors after allogeneic stem cell transplantation. MiXCR, applied by TCRdb to the RT-PCR reads, yields one record per CDR3 protein. The sample has tens of thousands of distinct CDR3 sequences; 5% are singletons. The table lists this clonotype with a few counts. CDR3 length: 14 amino acids. Germline assignment: CDR1 SGDLS and CDR2 YYNGEE. The V end was cut by 0 bases, the J end by 3 bases, with 9 bases between. This clonotype was sampled from a human donor who was either an allogeneic HSCT recipient or a stem cell or donor lymphocyte infusion donor (not recorded which). It is not recorded whose cells these are; they may come from a transplant donor. The V gene is TRBV9, the J gene TRBJ1-1, with a tentative D call TRBD1 (5 bases). Sequencing used blood, either unsorted or a sorted T cell fraction (not recorded which). CDR3 in DNA: TGTGCCAGCAGCGTAGTGGGAGGGGACACTGAAGCTTTCTTT. Protein: CASSVVGGDTEAFF.